This T cell receptor beta chain was observed in a study of shared clonotypes between healthy human individuals. At the level of the study: Plates per donor: three CD4 naive, three CD4 memory, two CD8 naive, one CD8 memory.

Sequencing used immunoSEQ multiplex PCR; TCRdb keeps in-frame clones, though not all of them. Of around 750,000 clones in the sample, about 74% were seen once. CDR1 and CDR2 (germline): SGHKS, YYEKEE (reference sequence). V gave up 2 bases and J gave up 5 bases; unmatched junction bases: 5. This CDR3 spans 15 amino acids. The receptor was isolated from a woman aged 25-40 years in good health. The rearrangement uses TRBV5-5 and TRBJ2-1; TRBD2 aligns across 9 bases. Input material: memory CD4+ T cells sorted from blood. Subset defined: CD45RA-negative fraction. The CDR3 sequence: CASSFRTSEDNEQFF. The CDR3 DNA is TGTGCCAGCAGCTTTAGGACTAGCGAAGACAATGAGCAGTTCTTC. Variable domain in full (rest from reference TRBV5-5 and TRBJ2-1): DAGVTQSPTHLIKTRGQQVTLRCSPISGHKSVSWYQQVLGQGPQFIFQYYEKEERGRGNFPDRFSARQFPNYSSELNVNALLLGDSALYLCASSFRTSEDNEQFFGPGTRLTVL.